The 11 T cell receptor beta chains below all came from one sample that was sequenced in a study of identical twins (TCRdb year 2016). The method was 5' RACE. For sequencing, an Illumina HiSeq 2000 was employed. TCRdb reanalyzed the raw reads on its own, using fastp at Q25 for trimming and MiXCR for clone calling, and kept in-frame beta chains. Each entry merges the rows of one CDR3 protein and shows their most common DNA and genes. The sample has 450,000 or so distinct CDR3 sequences on record, 20% to 25% of them singletons. The ten largest clonotypes hold just under 3% of the sample. These data were likewise used in another study, on T cells expressing NK-cell markers.

Sequenced input: CD4+ T cells sorted from blood. These receptors came from a woman younger than 35 in good health.

The chain employs TRBV5-1 and TRBJ2-1; TRBD2 matches at 8 bases. The J segment lost 8 bases and the V segment lost 4 bases, leaving 17 bases of the junction unmatched. This CDR3 is built from 17 residues. The germline CDR1 and CDR2 sequences are SGHRS and YFSETQ. The DNA of the CDR3 is TGCGCCAGCAGCGAGCTGCGGGGTAGCGGGGTTTTCGATGAGCAGTTCTTC. Amino acid sequence: CASSELRGSGVFDEQFF. The full variable domain, with the rest looked up from reference TRBV5-1 and TRBJ2-1, is KAGVTQTPRYLIKTRGQQVTLSCSPISGHRSVSWYQQTPGQGLQFLFEYFSETQRNKGNFPGRFSGRQFSNSRSEMNVSTLELGDSALYLCASSELRGSGVFDEQFFGPGTRLTVL.

The table lists this clonotype with a few counts. The CDR3 nucleotides read TGTGCCAGCAGTCCGCCTTCCCATGGCAGTGGCTACACCTTC. The encoded protein is CASSPPSHGSGYTF. This chain uses TRBV6-2 or TRBV6-3 with TRBJ1-2; no definite D call. Deletions cut 5 bases from V and 7 bases from J, with 17 bases between. Germline lookup yields CDR1 MNHEY and CDR2 SVGEGT. CDR3 size: 14 residues.

The chain carries TRBV2 and TRBJ2-3, with D unclear. This CDR3 comprises 11 residues. Germline V gene data show CDR1 as SNHLY and CDR2 as FYNNEI. V dropped 3 bases and J dropped 8 bases, with 6 bases sitting between them. CDR3 amino acids: CASSDISTQYF. CDR3 DNA: TGTGCCAGCAGTGATATCAGTACGCAGTATTTT. The complete variable domain, with remaining parts taken from reference TRBV2 and TRBJ2-3, reads EPEVTQTPSHQVTQMGQEVILRCVPISNHLYFYWYRQILGQKVEFLVSFYNNEISEKSEIFDDQFSVERPDGSNFTLKIRSTKLEDSAMYFCASSDISTQYFGPGTRLTVL.

V gene TRBV12-3 or TRBV12-4 combines with J gene TRBJ2-1; possibly TRBD1 or TRBD2 for D (5 bases each). The CDR3 extends over 13 amino acids. Between the trimmed V and J ends, which lost 7 bases and 4 bases, there was a span of 11 bases. The CDR3 nucleotides read TGTGCCAGCACTGACGGGACGTACAATGAGCAGTTCTTC. Amino acids: CASTDGTYNEQFF.

The chain recombines TRBV3-1 with TRBJ1-1; TRBD1 is a possible D gene (5 bases). The CDR3 sequence is 12 residues long. In germline, CDR1 is LGHDT, CDR2 YNNKEL (reference sequence). V lost 1 base to trimming and J lost 10 bases, with 10 bases between them. The CDR3, as DNA: TGTGCCAGCAGCCAAGTAGGGACGGCAGCTTTCTTT. This translates into CASSQVGTAAFF. Looking up the rest from reference TRBV3-1 and TRBJ1-1 gives the full variable domain: DTAVSQTPKYLVTQMGNDKSIKCEQNLGHDTMYWYKQDSKKFLKIMFSYNNKELIINETVPNRFSPKSPDKAHLNLHINSLELGDSAVYFCASSQVGTAAFFGQGTRLTVV.

This clonotype was counted between two and nine times. The chain combines TRBV20-1 with TRBJ2-1; 8 nucleotides line up with TRBD2. V shed 6 bases and J 5 bases; nucleotides not matched to a gene: 9. CDR3 length: 14 amino acids. Looked up from germline, CDR1 is DFQATT and CDR2 is SNEGSKA (reference sequence). In DNA form, the CDR3 reads TGCAGTGCCGGGAGAAGCGGGGGAAACAATGAGCAGTTCTTC. Protein: CSAGRSGGNNEQFF.

This clonotype was detected only a few times. The CDR3 DNA reads as TGTGCCAGCAGTTTATTAGGGACAGGGGTCACTGAAGCTTTCTTT. Amino acids: CASSLLGTGVTEAFF. The chain recombines TRBV27 with TRBJ1-1; 10 nucleotides align to TRBD1. CDR3 length equals 15 residues. V lost 1 base, J lost 4 bases, and 3 bases stayed unmatched. CDR1 and CDR2 from the germline V gene are MNHEY and SMNVEV (reference sequence).

The chain uses TRBV9 and TRBJ1-2, with D unresolved. The CDR3 has 15 residues. CDR1 and CDR2 (germline): SGDLS, YYNGEE. Trimming pared 0 bases from V and 8 bases from J, leaving 17 bases between. The CDR3 DNA reads TGTGCCAGCAGCGTAGAAGGACGCTCTCATGGCGGCTACACCTTC. Its translation is CASSVEGRSHGGYTF.

V and J are TRBV20-1 and TRBJ2-4, with D hard to call. Trimming took 5 bases from V and 0 from J, leaving 11 bases between them. Per the germline V gene, CDR1 is DFQATT and CDR2 is SNEGSKA (reference sequence). The CDR3 runs 14 residues. The CDR3: CSALGPIAKNIQYF. CDR3 DNA: TGCAGTGCTCTTGGACCGATAGCCAAAAACATTCAGTACTTC.

This clonotype was found a few times. The rearrangement links TRBV29-1 to TRBJ1-1, with D hard to call. The length of the CDR3 is 13 residues. CDR1 and CDR2 (germline): SQVTM, ANQGSEA. V lost 4 bases and J 0 bases, leaving 9 bases between the germline ends. The CDR3: CSVGTLLNTEAFF. The CDR3 coding sequence is TGCAGCGTTGGGACTCTTTTGAACACTGAAGCTTTCTTT.

This chain uses TRBV21-1 with TRBJ2-7; the listed D gene, TRBD1, was not tested against the DNA. TRBV21-1 is annotated as a pseudogene. The CDR3 runs to 18 residues. The CDR3 bases are TGTGCCAGCAGCAAAAAAAGGGGGGGACAGGGGGAGGGATACGAGCAGTACTTC. This encodes CASSKKRGGQGEGYEQYF.